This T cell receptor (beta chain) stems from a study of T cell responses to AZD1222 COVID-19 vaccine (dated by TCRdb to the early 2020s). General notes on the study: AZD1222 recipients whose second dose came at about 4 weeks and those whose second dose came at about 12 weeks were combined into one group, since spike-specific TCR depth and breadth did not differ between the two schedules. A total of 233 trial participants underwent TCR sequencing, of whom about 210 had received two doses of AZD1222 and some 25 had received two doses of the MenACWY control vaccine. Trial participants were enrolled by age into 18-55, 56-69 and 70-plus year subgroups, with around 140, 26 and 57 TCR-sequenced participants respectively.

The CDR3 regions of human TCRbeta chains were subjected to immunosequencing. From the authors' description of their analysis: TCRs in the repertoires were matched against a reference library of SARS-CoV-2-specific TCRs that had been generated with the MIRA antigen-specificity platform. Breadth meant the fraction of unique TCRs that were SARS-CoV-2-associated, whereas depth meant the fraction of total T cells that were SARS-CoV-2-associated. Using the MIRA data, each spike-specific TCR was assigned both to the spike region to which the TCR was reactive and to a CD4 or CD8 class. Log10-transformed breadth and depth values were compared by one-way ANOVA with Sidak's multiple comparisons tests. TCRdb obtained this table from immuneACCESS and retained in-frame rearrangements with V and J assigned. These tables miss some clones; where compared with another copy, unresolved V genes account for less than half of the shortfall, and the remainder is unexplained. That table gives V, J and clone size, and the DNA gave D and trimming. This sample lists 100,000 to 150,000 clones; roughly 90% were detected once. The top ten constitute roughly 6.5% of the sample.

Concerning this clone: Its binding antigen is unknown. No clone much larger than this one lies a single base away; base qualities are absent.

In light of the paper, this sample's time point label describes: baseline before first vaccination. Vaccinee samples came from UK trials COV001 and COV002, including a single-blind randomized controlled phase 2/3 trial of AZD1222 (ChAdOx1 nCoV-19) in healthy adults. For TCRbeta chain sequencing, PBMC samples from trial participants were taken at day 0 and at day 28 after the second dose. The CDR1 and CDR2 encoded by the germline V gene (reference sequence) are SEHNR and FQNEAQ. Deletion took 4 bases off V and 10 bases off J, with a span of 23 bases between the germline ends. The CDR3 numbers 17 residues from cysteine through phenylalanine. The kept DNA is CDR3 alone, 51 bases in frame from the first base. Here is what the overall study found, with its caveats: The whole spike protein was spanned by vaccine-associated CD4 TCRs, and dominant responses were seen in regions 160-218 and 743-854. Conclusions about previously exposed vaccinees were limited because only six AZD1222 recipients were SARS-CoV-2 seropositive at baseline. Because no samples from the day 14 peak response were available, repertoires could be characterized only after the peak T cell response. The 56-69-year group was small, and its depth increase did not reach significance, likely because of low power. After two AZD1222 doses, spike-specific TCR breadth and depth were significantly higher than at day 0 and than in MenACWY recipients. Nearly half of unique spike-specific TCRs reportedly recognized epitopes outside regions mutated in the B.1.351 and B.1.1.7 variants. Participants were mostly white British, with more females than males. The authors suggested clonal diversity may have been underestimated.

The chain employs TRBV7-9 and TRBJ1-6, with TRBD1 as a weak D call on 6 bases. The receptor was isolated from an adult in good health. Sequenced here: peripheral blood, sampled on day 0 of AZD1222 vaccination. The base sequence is TGTGCCAGCAGCTCTCCCGAGGGGGTTGCGGAGAGATCACCCCTCCACTTT. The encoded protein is CASSSPEGVAERSPLHF.